This T cell receptor beta chain came from a study of Ad26.COV2.S vaccination and SARS-CoV-2 variants (dated by TCRdb to 2020 to 2022). Notes on the research overall: Sequencing of the TCRbeta repertoire served to evaluate the specificity and breadth of SARS-CoV-2-reactive T cell receptors following Ad26.COV2.S vaccination. A total of some 30 samples were included in the TCR-sequenced set, comprising roughly 19 Ad26.COV2.S vaccine recipients, 5 placebo recipients and 8 SARS-CoV-2 convalescent individuals.

The CDR3, cysteine through phenylalanine, is 14 amino acids long. Left in the record is the CDR3 DNA by itself, 42 bases read in frame from the first base. Germline trimming: 4 bases from V, 4 bases from J; junction bases outside gene matches: 4. CDR1 and CDR2 (MNHNY, SVGAGI) derive from the germline V gene (reference sequence). The immunoSEQ Assay was the method used to sequence TCRbeta CDR3 regions. After extraction, genomic DNA underwent amplification by bias-controlled multiplex PCR, followed by high-throughput sequencing. In the source study's methods: To quantify the absolute abundance of every unique TCRbeta CDR3 region, sequences were collapsed and filtered. T cell fraction was estimated by normalization of TCRbeta template counts to usable DNA, with usable DNA being measured through amplification of reference genes present in all nucleated cells. Repertoire TCRs were annotated as SARS-CoV-2-specific by exact matching of V gene, CDR3 amino acid sequence and J gene to a known reactive TCR set. MIRA supplied the reference SARS-CoV-2 TCR set, which was filtered for enrichment in COVID-19-positive ImmuneCODE repertoires so that public or cross-reactive TCRs were removed. Using the MIRA antigens, annotated TCRs were further analysed by specific ORF or by position within an ORF. Depth was the summed frequency of annotated unique rearrangements, while breadth was defined as annotated unique rearrangements over total unique productive rearrangements. Two-sided Wilcoxon rank-sum tests were used to compare TCR breadth between groups. TCRdb provides this immuneACCESS table in a form limited to in-frame rearrangements. Some clones are lacking; in checked studies, under half of them reflect an unresolved V gene, and why the rest are absent is not known. The DNA was the basis for D and trimming; V, J and clone size are from that table. In this sample the table shows just over 350,000 clones, roughly nine tenths of which occur a single time. About 3.8% of the sample belongs to the ten largest clones.

As regards this clone: No antigen is known for it. No clone much larger than this one lies a single base away; base qualities are absent.

Per the publication, the time point label means: individuals recovered from natural SARS-CoV-2 infection. The investigation overall reported the following: Spike-specific TCR breadth was higher in Ad26.COV2.S recipients than in placebo recipients (P = 0.0014). According to the authors, total T cell responses may have been underestimated by the TCR breadth and depth analyses. Substantial breadth of spike-specific CD8+ and CD4+ T cell responses was reported after vaccination. Vaccine and placebo recipients had comparable non-spike TCR breadth, which fits with the vaccine containing only spike.

Rearrangement joined TRBV6-6 to TRBJ1-2, and TRBD1 matches 9 of the central bases. The sequence derives from a human donor who had recovered from COVID-19. The source material was peripheral blood, sampled after recovery from COVID-19. The nucleotides read TGTGCCAGCAGTTTAAACAGGGGGCCCTATGGCTACACCTTC. Translated, this is CASSLNRGPYGYTF.